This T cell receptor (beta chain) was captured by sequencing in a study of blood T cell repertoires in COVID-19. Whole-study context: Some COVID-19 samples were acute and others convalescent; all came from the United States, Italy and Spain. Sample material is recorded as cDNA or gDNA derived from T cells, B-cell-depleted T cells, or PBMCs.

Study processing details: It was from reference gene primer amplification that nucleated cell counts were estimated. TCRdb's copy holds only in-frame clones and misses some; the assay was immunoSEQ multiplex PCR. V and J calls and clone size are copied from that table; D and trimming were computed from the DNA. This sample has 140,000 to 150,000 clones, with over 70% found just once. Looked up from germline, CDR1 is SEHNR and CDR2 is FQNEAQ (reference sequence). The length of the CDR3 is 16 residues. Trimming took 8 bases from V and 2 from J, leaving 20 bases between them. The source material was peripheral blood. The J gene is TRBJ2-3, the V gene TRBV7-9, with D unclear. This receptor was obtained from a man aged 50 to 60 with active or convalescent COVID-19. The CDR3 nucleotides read TGTGCCAGCGGGCCCGGTGGGCCGGCGTTCACAGATACGCAGTATTTT. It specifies CASGPGGPAFTDTQYF. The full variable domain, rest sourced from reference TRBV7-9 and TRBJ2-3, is DTGVSQNPRHKITKRGQNVTFRCDPISEHNRLYWYRQTLGQGPEFLTYFQNEAQLEKSRLLSDRFSAERPKGSFSTLEIQRTEQGDSAMYLCASGPGGPAFTDTQYFGPGTRLTVL.